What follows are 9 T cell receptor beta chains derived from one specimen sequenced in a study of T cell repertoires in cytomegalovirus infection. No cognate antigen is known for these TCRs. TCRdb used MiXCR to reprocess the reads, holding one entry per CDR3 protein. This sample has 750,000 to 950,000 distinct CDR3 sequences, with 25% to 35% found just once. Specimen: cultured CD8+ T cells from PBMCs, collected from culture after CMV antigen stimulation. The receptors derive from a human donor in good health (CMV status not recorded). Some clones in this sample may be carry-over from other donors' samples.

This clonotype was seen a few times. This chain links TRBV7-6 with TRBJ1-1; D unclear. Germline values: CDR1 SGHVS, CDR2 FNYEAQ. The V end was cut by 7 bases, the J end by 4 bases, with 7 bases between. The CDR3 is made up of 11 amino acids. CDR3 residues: CASNNSTEAFF. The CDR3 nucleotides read TGTGCCAGCAACAACTCCACTGAAGCTTTCTTT. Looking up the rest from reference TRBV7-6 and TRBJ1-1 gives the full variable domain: GAGVSQSPRYKVTKRGQDVALRCDPISGHVSLYWYRQALGQGPEFLTYFNYEAQQDKSGLPNDRFSAERPEGSISTLTIQRTEQRDSAMYRCASNNSTEAFFGQGTRLTVV.

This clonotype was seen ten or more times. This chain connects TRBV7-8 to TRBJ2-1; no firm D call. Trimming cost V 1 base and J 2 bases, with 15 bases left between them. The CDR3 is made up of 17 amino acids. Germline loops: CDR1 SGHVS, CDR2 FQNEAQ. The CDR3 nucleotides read TGTGCCAGCAGCTTAGTGACGGGCCCCCCGACCTACAATGAGCAGTTCTTC. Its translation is CASSLVTGPPTYNEQFF. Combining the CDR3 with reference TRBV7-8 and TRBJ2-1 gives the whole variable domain GAGVSQSPRYKVAKRGQDVALRCDPISGHVSLFWYQQALGQGPEFLTYFQNEAQLDKSGLPSDRFFAERPEGSVSTLKIQRTQQEDSAVYLCASSLVTGPPTYNEQFFGPGTRLTVL.

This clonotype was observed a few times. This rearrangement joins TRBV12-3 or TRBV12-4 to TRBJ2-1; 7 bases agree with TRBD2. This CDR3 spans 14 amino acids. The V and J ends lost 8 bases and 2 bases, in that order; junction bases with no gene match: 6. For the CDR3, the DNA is TGTGCCAGCGTGTCTAGCGGCACCTACAATGAGCAGTTCTTC. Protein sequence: CASVSSGTYNEQFF.

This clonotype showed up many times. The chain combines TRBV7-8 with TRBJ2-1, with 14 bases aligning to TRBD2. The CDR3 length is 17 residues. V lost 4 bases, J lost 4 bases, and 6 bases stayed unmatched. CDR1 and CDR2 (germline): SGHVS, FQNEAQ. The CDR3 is CASSSWTSGGLYNEQFF. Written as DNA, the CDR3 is TGTGCCAGCAGCTCTTGGACTAGCGGGGGGCTGTACAATGAGCAGTTCTTC.

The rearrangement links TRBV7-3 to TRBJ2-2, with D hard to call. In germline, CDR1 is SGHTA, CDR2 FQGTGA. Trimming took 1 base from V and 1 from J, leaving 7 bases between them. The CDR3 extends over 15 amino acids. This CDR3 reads CASSLKGWNTGELFF. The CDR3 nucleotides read TGTGCCAGCAGCTTAAAGGGTTGGAACACCGGGGAGCTGTTTTTT.

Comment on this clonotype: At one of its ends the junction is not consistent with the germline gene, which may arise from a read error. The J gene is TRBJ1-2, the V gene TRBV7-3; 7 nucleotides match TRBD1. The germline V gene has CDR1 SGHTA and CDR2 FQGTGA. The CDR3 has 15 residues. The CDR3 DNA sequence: TGTGCCAGCAGCGTAACAGGGGAACATAACTATGGCTACACCTTC. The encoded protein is CASSVTGEHNYGYTF.

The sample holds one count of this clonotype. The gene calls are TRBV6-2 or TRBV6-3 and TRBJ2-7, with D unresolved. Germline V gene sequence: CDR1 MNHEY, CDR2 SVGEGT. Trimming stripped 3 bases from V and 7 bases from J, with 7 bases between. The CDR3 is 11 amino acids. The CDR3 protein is CASSYEGEQYV. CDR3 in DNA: TGTGCCAGCAGTTATGAAGGGGAGCAGTACGTC.

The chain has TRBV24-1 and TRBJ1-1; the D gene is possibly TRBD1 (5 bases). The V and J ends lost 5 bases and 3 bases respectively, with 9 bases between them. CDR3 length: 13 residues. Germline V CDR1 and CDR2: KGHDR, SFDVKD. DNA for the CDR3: TGTGCCACCAGTGCGGGGACCTACACTGAAGCTTTCTTT. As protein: CATSAGTYTEAFF.

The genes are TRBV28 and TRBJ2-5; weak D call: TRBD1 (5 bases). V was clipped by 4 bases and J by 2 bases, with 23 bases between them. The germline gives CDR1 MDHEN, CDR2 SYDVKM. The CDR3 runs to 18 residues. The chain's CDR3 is CASSSPEWRQQQQETQYF. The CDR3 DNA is TGTGCCAGCAGTTCTCCTGAATGGCGACAGCAACAACAAGAGACCCAGTACTTC.